The 24 T cell receptor beta chains listed next were all sequenced from one sample in a study of T cell changes during pregnancy in multiple sclerosis. Assay: immunoSEQ multiplex PCR; the TCRdb copy retains only in-frame clones and omits some. This table has 25,000 to 35,000 clones, just over 90% appearing once. Sample: CD8+ T cells from peripheral blood mononuclear cells, taken before pregnancy. These receptors all stem from a female donor with multiple sclerosis, enrolled in a pregnancy study.

The CDR3 coding sequence is TGTGCCAGCAGTTTGTGGACAGAGGACACCGGGGAGCTGTTTTTT. Protein product: CASSLWTEDTGELFF. This chain links TRBV6-6 with TRBJ2-2, with D maybe TRBD1 (6 bases). V was cut by 4 bases and J by 3 bases, with 12 bases left in between. CDR1 is MNHNY, CDR2 SVGAGI, per germline (reference sequence). The CDR3 runs 15 residues.

The chain carries TRBV4-3 and TRBJ1-4, with D unclear. V was shortened by 0 bases and J by 4 bases, with 27 bases between the two germline ends. Germline lookup yields CDR1 LGHNA and CDR2 YSLEER. The CDR3 runs 21 residues. The CDR3 coding sequence is TGCGCCAGCAGCCAAGAACCTAACCAGGCCCACATCCCGGCCGATAATGAAAAACTGTTTTTT. Residues: CASSQEPNQAHIPADNEKLFF.

The rearrangement links TRBV2 to TRBJ1-4; a possible D gene is TRBD1 (5 bases). The V end was cut by 4 bases, the J end by 5 bases, with 11 bases between. This CDR3 contains 14 residues. Per germline, CDR1 SNHLY and CDR2 FYNNEI. The CDR3 here is CASSGGRANEKLFF. The CDR3 nucleotides are TGTGCCAGCAGTGGTGGCAGGGCCAATGAAAAACTGTTTTTT.

The rearrangement links TRBV19 to TRBJ1-2; weak D call: TRBD1 (5 bases). The germline V and J ends were trimmed by 2 bases and 2 bases, with 12 bases remaining between them. Germline V gene sequence: CDR1 LNHDA, CDR2 SQIVND (reference sequence). This CDR3 has 15 amino acids. CDR3 residues: CASSILGQLNYGYTF. CDR3 in DNA: TGTGCCAGTAGTATATTGGGGCAGCTGAACTATGGCTACACCTTC.

The genes are TRBV6-1 and TRBJ1-5, with unresolved D. Trimming shortened V by 1 base and J by 7 bases, and 11 bases separated the two germline ends. This CDR3 contains 14 residues. Germline assignment: CDR1 MNHNS and CDR2 SASEGT. CDR3 nucleotides: TGTGCCAGCAGTGAAGGGACTGGAGGACAGCCCCAGCATTTT. It is translated as CASSEGTGGQPQHF.

The V call is TRBV7-8, the J call TRBJ2-7; 8 nucleotides match TRBD1. Germline assignment: CDR1 SGHVS and CDR2 FQNEAQ. J was trimmed by 1 base and V by 4 bases; bases with no gene match: 6. CDR3 size: 15 residues. The CDR3 region has the DNA TGTGCCAGCAGCTCCGGACAGGGTAGATCCTACGAGCAGTACTTC. Its protein product is CASSSGQGRSYEQYF.

V and J are TRBV7-6 and TRBJ2-7, with TRBD1 matching 7 bases. V gave up 6 bases and J gave up 2 bases; unmatched junction bases: 7. Germline lookup yields CDR1 SGHVS and CDR2 FNYEAQ. The CDR3 totals 14 residues. The CDR3 is CASSQTGTPYEQYF. In nucleotides, the CDR3 is TGTGCCAGCAGTCAGACAGGGACGCCCTACGAGCAGTACTTC.

The V gene is TRBV6-1, the J gene TRBJ2-7; a possible D gene is TRBD1 (6 bases). Germline loops: CDR1 MNHNS, CDR2 SASEGT. Trimming removed 8 bases at V and 7 bases at J, with 12 bases between. This CDR3 comprises 11 residues. DNA for the CDR3: TGTGCCAGCGACGGGACACGGGAGCAGTACTTC. This gives the protein CASDGTREQYF.

This chain links TRBV27 with TRBJ1-2; D perhaps matches TRBD1 (5 bases). Trimming cost V 6 bases and J 7 bases, with 21 bases left between them. Germline assignment: CDR1 MNHEY and CDR2 SMNVEV (reference sequence). The CDR3 is 15 amino acids. The CDR3 reads CASRSIGRAQGGYTF. The CDR3 DNA reads TGTGCCAGCAGGTCGATAGGAAGGGCGCAGGGTGGCTACACCTTC.

V gene TRBV7-9 combines with J gene TRBJ1-1, with a tentative D call TRBD1 (5 bases). Germline V gives CDR1 SEHNR, CDR2 FQNEAQ (reference sequence). V was trimmed by 0 bases and J by 8 bases, leaving 13 bases between them. This CDR3 comprises 14 residues. Here the CDR3 reads CASSLAYGQGEAFF. The CDR3 DNA is TGTGCCAGCAGCTTAGCGTATGGGCAGGGCGAAGCTTTCTTT.

This chain connects TRBV9 to TRBJ2-2; TRBD2 might be the D (5 bases). Looked up from germline, CDR1 is SGDLS and CDR2 is YYNGEE. The CDR3 has 16 residues. V was shortened by 3 bases and J by 3 bases, with 15 bases between the two germline ends. CDR3: CASSGPGVGDTGELFF. The CDR3 DNA reads TGTGCCAGCAGCGGCCCAGGCGTCGGGGACACCGGGGAGCTGTTTTTT.

The chain has TRBV5-4 and TRBJ1-1; a weak D match, TRBD1 (5 bases). CDR3 length: 15 residues. CDR1 and CDR2 (germline): SGHNT, YYREEE (reference sequence). With 4 bases removed from V and 6 bases from J, the gap between germline ends came to 19 bases. The chain's CDR3 is CASSPWGDLTAEAFF. The CDR3 DNA is TGTGCCAGCAGCCCTTGGGGGGATTTGACCGCTGAAGCTTTCTTT.

The J gene is TRBJ1-1, the V gene TRBV5-6; 7 positions match TRBD1. Per the germline V gene, CDR1 is SGHDT and CDR2 is YYEEEE. The CDR3 contains 15 residues. V lost 6 bases and J lost 0; bases outside the gene matches: 8. This chain's CDR3 is CASMDRLIMNTEAFF. As DNA, the CDR3 is TGTGCCAGCATGGACAGGCTTATTATGAACACTGAAGCTTTCTTT.

The chain recombines TRBV9 with TRBJ1-1; D is unresolved. The ends were cut back, 0 bases at V and 0 bases at J, with 9 bases in the middle. This CDR3 comprises 15 residues. Per the germline V gene, CDR1 is SGDLS and CDR2 is YYNGEE. The CDR3 nucleotides are TGTGCCAGCAGCGTAGACGCAGTTATGAACACTGAAGCTTTCTTT. Translated, it gives CASSVDAVMNTEAFF.

The CDR3 is CASRVTSDGRPDTQYF. CDR3 nucleotides: TGTGCCAGCAGAGTAACCTCCGATGGGCGCCCAGATACGCAGTATTTT. The chain carries TRBV27 and TRBJ2-3; D is uncertain. V dropped 6 bases and J dropped 4 bases, with 20 bases sitting between them. From germline, CDR1 is MNHEY and CDR2 SMNVEV (reference sequence). The CDR3 sequence is 16 residues long.

This CDR3 reads CASSVGVSAYEQYF. CDR3 in DNA: TGTGCCAGCAGCGTAGGGGTTAGCGCCTACGAGCAGTACTTC. V gene TRBV9 combines with J gene TRBJ2-7; tentative D call: TRBD2 (5 bases). The CDR3 covers 14 residues. Trimming removed 0 bases from V and 2 bases from J, with 9 bases in between. CDR1 is SGDLS and CDR2 is YYNGEE in the germline V gene.

The chain combines TRBV4-3 with TRBJ1-1; D is possibly TRBD1 (6 bases). This CDR3 comprises 19 residues. V lost 0 bases and J lost 0, with 20 bases in between. Looked up from germline, CDR1 is LGHNA and CDR2 is YSLEER. The CDR3 loop reads CASSQDTTTGGGMNTEAFF. In nucleotides, the CDR3 is TGCGCCAGCAGCCAAGATACAACGACGGGGGGCGGGATGAACACTGAAGCTTTCTTT.

This clone was seen a single time. This chain links TRBV5-4 with TRBJ2-7, with 7 positions matching TRBD1. The junction had 7 bases not matched to a gene; V was cut back by 3 bases and J by 4 bases. CDR3 length equals 14 residues. Germline V gene data show CDR1 as SGHNT and CDR2 as YYREEE (reference sequence). CDR3 bases: TGTGCCAGCAGCTCCCCCGGGACAGCGTACGAGCAGTACTTC. As protein: CASSSPGTAYEQYF. Using reference TRBV5-4 and TRBJ2-7 for the parts outside the CDR3, the full variable domain is ETGVTQSPTHLIKTRGQQVTLRCSSQSGHNTVSWYQQALGQGPQFIFQYYREEENGRGNFPPRFSGLQFPNYSSELNVNALELDDSALYLCASSSPGTAYEQYFGPGTRLTVT.

This clone appeared once. This chain uses TRBV27 with TRBJ1-2, with D possibly matching TRBD1 (6 bases). The V and J ends lost 2 bases and 2 bases respectively, with 9 bases between them. The CDR3 is 14 amino acids. CDR1 and CDR2 from the germline V gene are MNHEY and SMNVEV (reference sequence). The CDR3 nucleotides are TGTGCCAGCAGTTTACAGGGGATAAACTATGGCTACACCTTC. This translates into CASSLQGINYGYTF.

This clone is labeled medium-sized (0.01 to 0.1%). This chain's CDR3 is CASSATTGGAYEQYF. CDR3 DNA sequence: TGTGCCAGCAGCGCTACCACAGGGGGGGCCTACGAGCAGTACTTC. The V and J genes are TRBV6-1 and TRBJ2-7, with a weak D call TRBD1 (8 bases). Germline lookup yields CDR1 MNHNS and CDR2 SASEGT. The CDR3 sequence is 15 residues long. V lost 6 bases and J lost 2, with 17 bases in between.

V is TRBV27 and J is TRBJ2-1; 7 bases align to TRBD1. The CDR3 totals 13 residues. V was pared by 5 bases and J by 7 bases, with 5 bases of the junction left unmatched. Germline V CDR1 and CDR2: MNHEY, SMNVEV (reference sequence). CDR3 residues: CASSAQGQNEQFF. The DNA for the CDR3 is TGTGCCAGCAGTGCACAGGGGCAGAATGAGCAGTTCTTC.

The chain carries TRBV28 and TRBJ2-7; perhaps TRBD1 as D (6 bases). V lost 4 bases and J 0 bases, leaving 13 bases between the germline ends. Germline assignment: CDR1 MDHEN and CDR2 SYDVKM. This CDR3 is built from 15 residues. The CDR3 nucleotides read TGTGCCAGCAGTTCCCGACAGGCTAGCTCCTACGAGCAGTACTTC. Encoded protein: CASSSRQASSYEQYF.

The rearrangement joins TRBV27 to TRBJ2-5; D gene unclear. The CDR3 length is 12 residues. The germline V gene has CDR1 MNHEY and CDR2 SMNVEV (reference sequence). V lost 6 bases and J lost 3, with 8 bases in between. The DNA of the CDR3 is TGTGCCAGCAGACTTGATGAAGAGACCCAGTACTTC. Translating gives CASRLDEETQYF.

Written as DNA, the CDR3 is TGTGCCAGCAGCCTTGCCGGGACAGTAAATGAGCAGTTCTTC. The encoded protein is CASSLAGTVNEQFF. The chain links TRBV28 to TRBJ2-1; 7 bases map to TRBD1. Per the germline V gene, CDR1 is MDHEN and CDR2 is SYDVKM. This CDR3 has 14 residues. V lost 6 bases to trimming and J lost 7 bases; unmatched junction nucleotides: 9.